The 20 T cell receptor beta chains below all came from one sample that was sequenced in a study of T cell changes during pregnancy in multiple sclerosis. Produced via immunoSEQ multiplex PCR; TCRdb's table is partial and in-frame only. The sample shows approximately 31,000 clones, 90% of them seen only once. This specimen consisted of CD8+ T cells from peripheral blood mononuclear cells, obtained in the second trimester of pregnancy. The receptor source for this set is a female donor with multiple sclerosis, enrolled in a pregnancy study.

The chain couples TRBV6-6 to TRBJ2-1; 10 nucleotides line up with TRBD2. The CDR3 consists of 13 residues. The V segment lost 0 bases and the J segment 16 bases; nucleotides outside the gene matches: 6. Germline V gene sequence: CDR1 MNHNY, CDR2 SVGAGI (reference sequence). In DNA, the CDR3 is TGTGCCAGCAGTTACTCCCTAGCGGGAGTGGAATTCTTC. Protein product: CASSYSLAGVEFF.

The chain has TRBV4-1 and TRBJ2-7; 9 bases line up with TRBD2. The V segment lost 2 bases and the J segment 4 bases; nucleotides outside the gene matches: 9. CDR3 size: 16 residues. Germline-derived CDR1 and CDR2 are MGHRA and YSYEKL. The CDR3 bases are TGCGCCAGCAGCCAACTCCCTGGTAGCGGGGGATACGAGCAGTACTTC. Translated, it gives CASSQLPGSGGYEQYF.

CDR3 in DNA: TGTGCCAGCAGTGGACAGGTAGACTCCTACGAGCAGTACTTC. Its protein product is CASSGQVDSYEQYF. This chain joins TRBV13 and TRBJ2-7, with 7 positions matching TRBD1. CDR1 is PRHDT, CDR2 FYEKMQ, per germline (reference sequence). Trimming at V came to 6 bases and at J to 0 bases, leaving 5 bases not matched to a gene. CDR3 length equals 14 residues. The full variable domain, rest sourced from reference TRBV13 and TRBJ2-7, is AAGVIQSPRHLIKEKRETATLKCYPIPRHDTVYWYQQGPGQDPQFLISFYEKMQSDKGSIPDRFSAQQFSDYHSELNMSSLELGDSALYFCASSGQVDSYEQYFGPGTRLTVT.

The genes are TRBV6-6 and TRBJ2-7; D gene unclear. The CDR3 is made up of 13 amino acids. V was clipped by 2 bases and J by 2 bases, with 7 bases between them. CDR1 is MNHNY and CDR2 is SVGAGI in the germline V gene (reference sequence). In DNA, the CDR3 is TGTGCCAGCAGTTACGGAGCAACCTACGAGCAGTACTTC. Translated: CASSYGATYEQYF.

The chain uses TRBV5-4 and TRBJ2-3; unclear D gene. The CDR3 is 11 amino acids. The V end lost 4 bases, the J end lost 6 bases, and 6 bases lay between the germline ends. CDR1 and CDR2 from the germline V gene are SGHNT and YYREEE (reference sequence). CDR3 DNA: TGTGCCAGCAGCCGTCGGGATACGCAGTATTTT. Translation: CASSRRDTQYF.

V and J are TRBV15 and TRBJ2-1; 10 nucleotides line up with TRBD2. Germline loops: CDR1 LNHNV, CDR2 YYDKDF (reference sequence). The CDR3 is 14 residues long. V shed 5 bases and J 5 bases; nucleotides not matched to a gene: 3. The CDR3: CATSQAGGNNEQFF. CDR3 in DNA: TGTGCCACCAGCCAAGCGGGAGGGAACAATGAGCAGTTCTTC.

This sequence joins TRBV13 and TRBJ2-1; maybe TRBD2 (5 bases). Per the germline V gene, CDR1 is PRHDT and CDR2 is FYEKMQ (reference sequence). The CDR3 contains 15 residues. Trimming pared 4 bases from V and 9 bases from J, leaving 19 bases between. Written as DNA, the CDR3 is TGTGCCAGCAGCTCTATGAAGGACTCAATGAGTGAGCAGTTCTTC. This sequence encodes CASSSMKDSMSEQFF.

The chain joins TRBV4-1 to TRBJ2-3, with 7 bases aligning to TRBD2. The CDR3 loop spans 15 amino acids. Germline V gene sequence: CDR1 MGHRA, CDR2 YSYEKL. V dropped 3 bases and J dropped 4; count of bases not matched to a gene: 7. CDR3: CASSQYGGSPDTQYF. CDR3 bases: TGCGCCAGCAGCCAGTACGGGGGGAGCCCAGATACGCAGTATTTT.

The chain links TRBV7-9 to TRBJ1-1, with 7 bases aligning to TRBD1. This CDR3 region has 15 residues. Germline trimming cut 4 bases from V and 1 base from J; bases unmatched to any gene: 6. Per germline, CDR1 SEHNR and CDR2 FQNEAQ (reference sequence). This chain's CDR3 is CASSSRGDPNTEAFF. CDR3 DNA: TGTGCCAGCAGCTCCAGGGGGGATCCGAACACTGAAGCTTTCTTT.

V usage is TRBV4-3 and J usage is TRBJ2-7; 7 positions match TRBD2. The V gene's germline CDR1 is LGHNA and CDR2 YSLEER. With 0 bases clipped from V and 7 bases from J, the junction kept 12 bases outside the gene matches. The CDR3 contains 16 residues. The CDR3 coding sequence is TGCGCCAGCAGCCAAGATGGGCTAGCGGATCCCGGAGAGCAGTACTTC. Amino acids: CASSQDGLADPGEQYF.

The rearrangement uses TRBV19 and TRBJ2-2; possibly TRBD2 for D (6 bases). The CDR3 is made up of 15 amino acids. Germline CDR1 reads LNHDA; CDR2 reads SQIVND (reference sequence). Between the trimmed V and J ends, which lost 5 bases and 5 bases, there was a span of 15 bases. The CDR3 DNA reads as TGTGCCAGTAGTTCAACGGACGGAGGGACCGGGGAGCTGTTTTTT. This translates into CASSSTDGGTGELFF.

The chain has TRBV6-6 and TRBJ2-7; 8 nucleotides agree with TRBD2. CDR1 is MNHNY and CDR2 is SVGAGI in the germline V gene (reference sequence). Trimming removed 5 bases from V and 4 bases from J; junction bases left unmatched: 4. This CDR3 region has 13 residues. CDR3 amino acids: CASSTSGDYEQYF. The CDR3 DNA sequence: TGTGCCAGCAGTACTAGCGGAGATTACGAGCAGTACTTC.

The J gene is TRBJ2-7, the V gene TRBV11-2, with unresolved D. This CDR3 is built from 15 residues. V was clipped by 0 bases and J by 2 bases, with 11 bases between them. Germline assignment: CDR1 SGHAT and CDR2 FQNNGV. CDR3: CASSLESPGTYEQYF. CDR3 coding DNA: TGTGCCAGCAGCTTAGAGTCGCCAGGAACCTACGAGCAGTACTTC.

The J gene is TRBJ2-2, the V gene TRBV5-1; perhaps TRBD1 as D (5 bases). V was trimmed by 1 base and J by 4 bases, leaving 11 bases between them. Germline CDR1 is SGHRS and CDR2 is YFSETQ. The CDR3 is made up of 15 amino acids. CDR3: CASSLYYRSTGELFF. The CDR3 coding sequence is TGCGCCAGCAGCTTGTACTACAGGTCCACCGGGGAGCTGTTTTTT.

The chain combines TRBV28 with TRBJ2-1; TRBD2 aligns across 13 bases. Germline values: CDR1 MDHEN, CDR2 SYDVKM. The length of the CDR3 is 20 residues. Trimming removed 1 base from V and 6 bases from J; junction bases left unmatched: 15. CDR3 DNA sequence: TGTGCCAGCAGTTTATCTACTCGGACTAGCGGGAGTCGAGGTCGCAATGAGCAGTTCTTC. Its translation: CASSLSTRTSGSRGRNEQFF.

The chain carries TRBV19 and TRBJ1-1, with D possibly matching TRBD1 (6 bases). In germline, CDR1 is LNHDA, CDR2 SQIVND (reference sequence). V was clipped by 4 bases and J by 4 bases, with 16 bases between them. This CDR3 has 15 residues. Here the CDR3 reads CASSNRDMVATEAFF. CDR3 sequence (DNA): TGTGCCAGTAGTAATAGGGACATGGTGGCCACTGAAGCTTTCTTT.

The CDR3 spells CASSLETGVEDTQYF. The CDR3 region has the DNA TGCGCCAGCAGCTTGGAGACAGGGGTTGAAGATACGCAGTATTTT. This chain uses TRBV5-1 with TRBJ2-3, with TRBD1 identical over 8 bases. The CDR3 loop spans 15 amino acids. V was pared by 0 bases and J by 5 bases, with 5 bases of the junction left unmatched. Germline assignment: CDR1 SGHRS and CDR2 YFSETQ.

This chain connects TRBV6-5 to TRBJ1-3, with 7 bases fitting TRBD1. Germline loops: CDR1 MNHEY, CDR2 SVGAGI. The CDR3 has 15 residues. V dropped 3 bases and J dropped 0; count of bases not matched to a gene: 2. The CDR3 nucleotides read TGTGCCAGCAGTTATTACAGGGGCTCTGGAAACACCATATATTTT. Protein: CASSYYRGSGNTIYF.

This clone came up once. Compared with germline, one end of the junction differs, possibly owing to a read error. The chain links TRBV13 to TRBJ2-5; 11 bases fit TRBD2. The CDR3 is 16 residues long. Per germline, CDR1 PRHDT and CDR2 FYEKMQ (reference sequence). The CDR3: CASSLGTSGLSETQYF. The CDR3 DNA reads TGTGCCAGCAGCCTAGGGACTAGCGGTTTGTCGGAGACCCAGTACTTC.

In this sample, this clone turned up a few times. This rearrangement joins TRBV19 to TRBJ1-1; no definite D call. The CDR3 spans 13 residues. Trimming removed 7 bases at V and 1 base at J, with 10 bases between. Germline CDR1 is LNHDA and CDR2 is SQIVND (reference sequence). CDR3 protein: CASKSLSNTEAFF. CDR3 DNA sequence: TGTGCCAGTAAGAGCCTTTCGAACACTGAAGCTTTCTTT.